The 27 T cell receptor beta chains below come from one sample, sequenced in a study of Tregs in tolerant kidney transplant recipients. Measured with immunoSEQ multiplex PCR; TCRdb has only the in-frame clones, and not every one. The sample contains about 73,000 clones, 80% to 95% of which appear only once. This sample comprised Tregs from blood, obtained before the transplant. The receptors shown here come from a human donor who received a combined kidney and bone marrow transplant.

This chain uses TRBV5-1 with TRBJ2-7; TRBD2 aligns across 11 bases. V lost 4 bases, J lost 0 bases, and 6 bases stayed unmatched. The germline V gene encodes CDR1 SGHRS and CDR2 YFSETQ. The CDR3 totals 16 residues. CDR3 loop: CASSGPGLADSYEQYF. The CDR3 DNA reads TGCGCCAGCAGCGGACCGGGACTAGCGGACTCCTACGAGCAGTACTTC.

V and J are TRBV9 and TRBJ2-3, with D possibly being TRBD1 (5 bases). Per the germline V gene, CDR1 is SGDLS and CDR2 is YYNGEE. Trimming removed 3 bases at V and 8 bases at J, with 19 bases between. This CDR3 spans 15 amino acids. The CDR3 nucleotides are TGTGCCAGCAGCGCGTTAGGCGGATCAGGGTTTACGCAGTATTTT. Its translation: CASSALGGSGFTQYF. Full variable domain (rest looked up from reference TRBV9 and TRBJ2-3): DSGVTQTPKHLITATGQRVTLRCSPRSGDLSVYWYQQSLDQGLQFLIQYYNGEERAKGNILERFSAQQFPDLHSELNLSSLELGDSALYFCASSALGGSGFTQYFGPGTRLTVL.

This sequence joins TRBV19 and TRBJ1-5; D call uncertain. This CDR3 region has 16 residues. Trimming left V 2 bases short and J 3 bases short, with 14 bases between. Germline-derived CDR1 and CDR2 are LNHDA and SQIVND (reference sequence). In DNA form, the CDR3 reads TGTGCCAGTAGTATACTAACCCGCGGCAACAATCAGCCCCAGCATTTT. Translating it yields CASSILTRGNNQPQHF.

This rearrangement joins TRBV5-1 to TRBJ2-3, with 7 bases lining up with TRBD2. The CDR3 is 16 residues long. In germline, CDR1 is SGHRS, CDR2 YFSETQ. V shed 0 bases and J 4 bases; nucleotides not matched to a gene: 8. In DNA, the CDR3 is TGCGCCAGCAGCTTGGCGGCGGGAGTGGGCGCAGATACGCAGTATTTT. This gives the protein CASSLAAGVGADTQYF.

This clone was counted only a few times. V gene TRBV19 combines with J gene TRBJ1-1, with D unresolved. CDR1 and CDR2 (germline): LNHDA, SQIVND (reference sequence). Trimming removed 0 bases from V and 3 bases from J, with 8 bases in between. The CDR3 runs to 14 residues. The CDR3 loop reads CASSIEILDTEAFF. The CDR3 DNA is TGTGCCAGTAGTATAGAGATCCTCGACACTGAAGCTTTCTTT.

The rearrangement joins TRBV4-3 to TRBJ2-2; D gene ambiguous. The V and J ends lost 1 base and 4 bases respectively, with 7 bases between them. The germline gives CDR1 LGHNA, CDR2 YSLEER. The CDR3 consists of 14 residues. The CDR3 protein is CASSQGVATGELFF. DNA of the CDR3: TGCGCCAGCAGCCAAGGAGTAGCCACCGGGGAGCTGTTTTTT.

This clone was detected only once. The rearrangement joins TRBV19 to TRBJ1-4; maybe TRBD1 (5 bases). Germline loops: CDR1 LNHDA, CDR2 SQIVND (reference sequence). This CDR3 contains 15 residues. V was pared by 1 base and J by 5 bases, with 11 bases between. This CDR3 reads CASSIGQTYNEKLFF. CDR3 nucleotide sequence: TGTGCCAGTAGTATAGGACAGACGTACAATGAAAAACTGTTTTTT.

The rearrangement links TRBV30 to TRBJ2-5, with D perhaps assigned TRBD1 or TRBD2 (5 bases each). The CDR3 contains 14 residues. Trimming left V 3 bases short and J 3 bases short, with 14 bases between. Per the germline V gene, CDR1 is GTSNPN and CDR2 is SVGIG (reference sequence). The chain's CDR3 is CAWRENMGEETQYF. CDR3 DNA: TGTGCCTGGAGAGAGAACATGGGGGAAGAGACCCAGTACTTC.

The CDR3 here is CASSLGQGSYNEQFF. The CDR3 DNA sequence: TGCGCCAGCAGCTTGGGACAAGGCTCCTACAATGAGCAGTTCTTC. The chain combines TRBV5-1 with TRBJ2-1; D is undetermined. This CDR3 comprises 15 residues. The germline V gene has CDR1 SGHRS and CDR2 YFSETQ. V lost 0 bases, J lost 0 bases, and 7 bases lay in between.

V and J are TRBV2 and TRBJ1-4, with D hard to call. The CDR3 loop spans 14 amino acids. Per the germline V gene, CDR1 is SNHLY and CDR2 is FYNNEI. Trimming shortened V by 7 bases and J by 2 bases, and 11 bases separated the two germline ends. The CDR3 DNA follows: TGTGCCAGCATTGGGAGACGGACTAATGAAAAACTGTTTTTT. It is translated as CASIGRRTNEKLFF.

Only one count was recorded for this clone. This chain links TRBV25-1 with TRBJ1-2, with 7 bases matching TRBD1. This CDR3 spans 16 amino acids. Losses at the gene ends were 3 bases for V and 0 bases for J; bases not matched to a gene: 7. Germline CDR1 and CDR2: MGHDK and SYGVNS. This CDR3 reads CASSEGQWLPNYGYTF. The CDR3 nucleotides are TGTGCCAGCAGTGAGGGACAGTGGCTACCTAACTATGGCTACACCTTC.

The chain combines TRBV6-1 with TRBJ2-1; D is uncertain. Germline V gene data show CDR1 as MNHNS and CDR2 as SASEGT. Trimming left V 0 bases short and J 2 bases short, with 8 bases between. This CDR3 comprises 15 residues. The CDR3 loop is CASSEAPGPYNEQFF. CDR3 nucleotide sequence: TGTGCCAGCAGTGAAGCTCCTGGGCCCTACAATGAGCAGTTCTTC.

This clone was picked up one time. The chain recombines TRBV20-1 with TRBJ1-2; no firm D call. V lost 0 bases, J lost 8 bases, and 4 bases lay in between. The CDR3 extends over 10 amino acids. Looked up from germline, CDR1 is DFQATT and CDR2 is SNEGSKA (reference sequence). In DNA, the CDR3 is TGCAGTGCTAGAGATGCAGGCTACACCTTC. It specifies CSARDAGYTF.

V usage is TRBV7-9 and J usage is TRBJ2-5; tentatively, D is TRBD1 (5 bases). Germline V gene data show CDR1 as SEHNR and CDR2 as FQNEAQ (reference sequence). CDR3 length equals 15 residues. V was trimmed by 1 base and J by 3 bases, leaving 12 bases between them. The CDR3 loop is CASSLGRQHKETQYF. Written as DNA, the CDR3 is TGTGCCAGCAGCTTAGGTCGACAGCACAAAGAGACCCAGTACTTC.

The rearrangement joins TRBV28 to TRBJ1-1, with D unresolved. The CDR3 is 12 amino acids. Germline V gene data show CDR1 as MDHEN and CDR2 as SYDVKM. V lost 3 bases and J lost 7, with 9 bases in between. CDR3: CASSFSNYEAFF. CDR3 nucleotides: TGTGCCAGCAGTTTCTCAAACTATGAAGCTTTCTTT.

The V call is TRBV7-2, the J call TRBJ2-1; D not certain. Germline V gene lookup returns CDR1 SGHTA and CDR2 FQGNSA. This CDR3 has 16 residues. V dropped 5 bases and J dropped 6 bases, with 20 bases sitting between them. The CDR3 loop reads CASSPTGSKIPNEQFF. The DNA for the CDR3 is TGTGCCAGCAGCCCAACCGGGTCAAAGATACCCAATGAGCAGTTCTTC. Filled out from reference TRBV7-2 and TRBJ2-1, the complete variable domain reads GAGVSQSPSNKVTEKGKDVELRCDPISGHTALYWYRQSLGQGLEFLIYFQGNSAPDKSGLPSDRFSAERTGGSVSTLTIQRTQQEDSAVYLCASSPTGSKIPNEQFFGPGTRLTVL.

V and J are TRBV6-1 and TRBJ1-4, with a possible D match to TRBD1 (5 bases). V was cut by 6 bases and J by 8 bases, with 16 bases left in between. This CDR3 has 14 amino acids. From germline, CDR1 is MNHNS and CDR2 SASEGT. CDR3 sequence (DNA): TGTGCCAGCAGGCCCACTTGGGGGTCCGAAAAACTGTTTTTT. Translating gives CASRPTWGSEKLFF.

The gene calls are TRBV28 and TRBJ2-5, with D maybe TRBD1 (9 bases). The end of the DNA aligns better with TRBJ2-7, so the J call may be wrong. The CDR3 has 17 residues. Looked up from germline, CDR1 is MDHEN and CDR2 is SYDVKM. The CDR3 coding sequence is TGTGCCAGCAGTTTAGGTACGGGGGGGACAGGGCAGCACGAGCAGTACTTC. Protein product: CASSLGTGGTGQHEQYF.

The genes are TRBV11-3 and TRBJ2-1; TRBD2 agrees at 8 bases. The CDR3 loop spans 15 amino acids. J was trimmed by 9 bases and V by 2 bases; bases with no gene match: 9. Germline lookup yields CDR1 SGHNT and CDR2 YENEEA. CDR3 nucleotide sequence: TGTGCCAGCAGCTTAACGGGAGGGCCGACGGTTGAGCAGTTCTTC. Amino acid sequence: CASSLTGGPTVEQFF.

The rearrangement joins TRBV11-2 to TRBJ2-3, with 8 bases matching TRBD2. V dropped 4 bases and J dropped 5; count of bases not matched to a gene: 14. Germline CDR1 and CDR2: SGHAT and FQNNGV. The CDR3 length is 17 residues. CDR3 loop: CASSYRASGSGGDTQYF. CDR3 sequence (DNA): TGTGCCAGCAGCTACAGAGCGAGCGGGAGTGGTGGAGATACGCAGTATTTT.

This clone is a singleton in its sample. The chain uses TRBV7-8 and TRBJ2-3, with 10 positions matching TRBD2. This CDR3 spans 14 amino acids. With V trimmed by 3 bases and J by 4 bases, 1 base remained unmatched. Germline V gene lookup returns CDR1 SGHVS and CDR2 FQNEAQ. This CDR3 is CASSFGLAADTQYF. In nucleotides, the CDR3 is TGTGCCAGCAGCTTTGGACTAGCGGCAGATACGCAGTATTTT.

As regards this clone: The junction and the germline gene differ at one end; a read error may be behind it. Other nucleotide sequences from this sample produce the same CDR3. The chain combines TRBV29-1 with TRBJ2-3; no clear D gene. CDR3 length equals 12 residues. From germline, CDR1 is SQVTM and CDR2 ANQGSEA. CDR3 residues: CSVEWSADTQYF. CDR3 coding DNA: TGCAGCGTTGAATGGTCGGCAGATACACAGTATTTT.

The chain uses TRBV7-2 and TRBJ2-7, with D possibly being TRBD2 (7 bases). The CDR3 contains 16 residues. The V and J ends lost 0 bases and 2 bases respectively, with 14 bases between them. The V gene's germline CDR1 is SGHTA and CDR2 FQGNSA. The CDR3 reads CASSLAGGGTTYEQYF. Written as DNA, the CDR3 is TGTGCCAGCAGCTTAGCGGGGGGCGGGACTACCTACGAGCAGTACTTC.

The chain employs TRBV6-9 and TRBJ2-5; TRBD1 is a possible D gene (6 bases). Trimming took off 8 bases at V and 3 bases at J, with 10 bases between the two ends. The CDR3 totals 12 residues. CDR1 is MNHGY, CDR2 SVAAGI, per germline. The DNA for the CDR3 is TGTGCCAGCCCAACAGGGAAAGAGACCCAGTACTTC. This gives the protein CASPTGKETQYF.

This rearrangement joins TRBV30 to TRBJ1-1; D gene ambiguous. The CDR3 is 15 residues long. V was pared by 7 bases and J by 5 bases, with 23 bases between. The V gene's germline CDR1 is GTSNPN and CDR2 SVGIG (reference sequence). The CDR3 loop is CASSLSQATRTEAFF. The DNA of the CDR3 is TGTGCCTCCTCTCTGTCGCAGGCAACGAGGACTGAAGCTTTCTTT. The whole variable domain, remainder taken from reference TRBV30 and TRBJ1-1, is SQTIHQWPATLVQPVGSPLSLECTVEGTSNPNLYWYRQAAGRGLQLLFYSVGIGQISSEVPQNLSASRPQDRQFILSSKKLLLSDSGFYLCASSLSQATRTEAFFGQGTRLTVV.

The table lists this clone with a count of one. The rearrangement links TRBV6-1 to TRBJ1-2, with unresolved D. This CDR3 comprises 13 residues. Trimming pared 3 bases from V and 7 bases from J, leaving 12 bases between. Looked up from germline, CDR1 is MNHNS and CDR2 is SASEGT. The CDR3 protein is CASSDLGDLGYTF. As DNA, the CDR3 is TGTGCCAGCAGTGATTTGGGAGATCTTGGCTACACCTTC.

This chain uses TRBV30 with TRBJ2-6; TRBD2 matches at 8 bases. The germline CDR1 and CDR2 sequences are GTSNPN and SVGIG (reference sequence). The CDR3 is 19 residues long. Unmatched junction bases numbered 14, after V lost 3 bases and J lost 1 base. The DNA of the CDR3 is TGTGCCTGGAGCAGTTCAAGTAGCGGGGCGAAGTCTGGGGCCAACGTCCTGACTTTC. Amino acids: CAWSSSSSGAKSGANVLTF.